This entry lists 17 T cell receptor beta chains sequenced from one sample in a study of T cell responses to AZD1222 COVID-19 vaccine. Using immunoSEQ multiplex PCR, the repertoire was profiled, and TCRdb retains in-frame clones only, with some absent. Among approximately 90,000 clones listed, roughly nine tenths were seen once. The sample here was peripheral blood, taken on day 0 of AZD1222 vaccination. The receptors were sampled from an adult in good health.

As regards this clone: Sequence at one end of the junction differs from germline and may be a read error. The rearrangement joins TRBV7-9 to TRBJ2-2; 9 bases are shared with TRBD1. The CDR3 spans 18 residues. Looked up from germline, CDR1 is SEHNR and CDR2 is FQNEAQ (reference sequence). DNA of the CDR3: TGTGCCAGCAGCCTTCCGGCCTCCGGACAGGGGAACGCCGGGGAGCTGTTTTTT. Translation: CASSLPASGQGNAGELFF.

The chain joins TRBV6-6 to TRBJ1-5; D unresolved. Germline CDR1 and CDR2: MNHNY and SVGAGI (reference sequence). This CDR3 is 14 amino acids long. V was cut by 0 bases and J by 4 bases, with 7 bases left in between. This CDR3 is CASSYSNRNQPQHF. CDR3 DNA: TGTGCCAGCAGTTACTCGAATAGGAATCAGCCCCAGCATTTT.

V gene TRBV12-2 combines with J gene TRBJ1-5; no DNA check was done on the table's D call, TRBD1. TRBV12-2 is a known pseudogene. The CDR3 is 15 residues long. CDR3 protein: CASRGDSHYNQPQHF. The CDR3 DNA reads TGTGCAAGTCGGGGGGACAGTCATTATAATCAGCCCCAGCATTTT.

The rearrangement uses TRBV19 and TRBJ1-2; no firm D call. V lost 3 bases and J 9 bases, leaving 11 bases between the germline ends. Germline loops: CDR1 LNHDA, CDR2 SQIVND (reference sequence). The CDR3 contains 12 residues. The CDR3 region is CASSMGPSSYTF. CDR3 bases: TGTGCCAGTAGTATGGGCCCCTCAAGCTACACCTTC.

J is TRBJ1-1 and V is TRBV5-8, with D uncertain. The germline V and J ends were trimmed by 1 base and 4 bases, with 14 bases remaining between them. CDR3 length: 15 amino acids. Germline CDR1 reads SGHTS; CDR2 reads YDEGEE. The CDR3 DNA reads as TGTGCCAGCAGCTTGACTCCTCCCGGCGGCACTGAAGCTTTCTTT. This codes for CASSLTPPGGTEAFF.

The rearrangement links TRBV13 to TRBJ2-7; perhaps D is TRBD1 or TRBD2 (5 bases each). Germline V lookup: CDR1 PRHDT, CDR2 FYEKMQ (reference sequence). The CDR3 loop spans 16 amino acids. Trimming pared 5 bases from V and 1 base from J, leaving 18 bases between. The CDR3 region has the DNA TGTGCCAGCAGCGAGACGGGGCTCTTGTTATCCTACGAGCAGTACTTC. Its protein product is CASSETGLLLSYEQYF.

The gene calls are TRBV4-1 and TRBJ1-4; 9 nucleotides match TRBD1. With V trimmed by 1 base and J by 5 bases, 5 bases remained unmatched. Germline CDR1 reads MGHRA; CDR2 reads YSYEKL. The CDR3 has 16 residues. CDR3 loop: CASSQGPGTGNEKLFF. CDR3 coding DNA: TGCGCCAGCAGCCAAGGCCCCGGGACAGGGAATGAAAAACTGTTTTTT.

The CDR3 DNA sequence: TGTGCCAGCAGCCAAGATCTGAGCGGGGGGACTTCCACAGATACGCAGTATTTT. Residues: CASSQDLSGGTSTDTQYF. The genes are TRBV3-1 (or the pseudogene TRBV3-2) and TRBJ2-3; 9 bases agree with TRBD2. The CDR3 loop spans 18 amino acids. The V and J ends lost 0 bases and 2 bases, in that order; junction bases with no gene match: 9. Per the germline V gene, CDR1 is LGHDT and CDR2 is YNNKEL (reference sequence).

This chain uses TRBV5-1 with TRBJ2-2; the D gene is possibly TRBD2 (6 bases). V was clipped by 0 bases and J by 4 bases, with 13 bases between them. Germline V lookup: CDR1 SGHRS, CDR2 YFSETQ. This CDR3 region has 16 residues. Written as DNA, the CDR3 is TGCGCCAGCAGCTTGGTTGGTAGCGGAGCCACCGGGGAGCTGTTTTTT. It codes for CASSLVGSGATGELFF. The complete variable domain, with remaining parts taken from reference TRBV5-1 and TRBJ2-2, reads KAGVTQTPRYLIKTRGQQVTLSCSPISGHRSVSWYQQTPGQGLQFLFEYFSETQRNKGNFPGRFSGRQFSNSRSEMNVSTLELGDSALYLCASSLVGSGATGELFFGEGSRLTVL.

The table lists this clone with a few counts. The chain joins TRBV18 to TRBJ1-6; D unclear. Germline V lookup: CDR1 KGHSH, CDR2 LQKENI. The CDR3 has 13 amino acids. Trimming removed 2 bases at V and 8 bases at J, with 7 bases between. This chain's CDR3 is CASSPRPDSPLHF. CDR3 sequence (DNA): TGTGCCAGCTCACCAAGACCGGATTCACCCCTCCACTTT.

The chain joins TRBV2 to TRBJ2-7; TRBD2 might be the D (6 bases). V was trimmed by 6 bases and J by 4 bases, leaving 10 bases between them. This CDR3 is 12 amino acids long. Per the germline V gene, CDR1 is SNHLY and CDR2 is FYNNEI. The CDR3 loop reads CASSWDSYEQYF. DNA for the CDR3: TGTGCCAGCAGCTGGGACTCGTACGAGCAGTACTTC.

This clone was recorded once. This chain joins TRBV24-1 and TRBJ2-3; maybe TRBD2 (5 bases). This CDR3 region has 16 residues. Trimming removed 5 bases at V and 0 bases at J, with 14 bases between. CDR1 is KGHDR, CDR2 SFDVKD, per germline. The chain's CDR3 is CATSALRAGSTDTQYF. In DNA form, the CDR3 reads TGTGCCACCAGTGCCTTGCGCGCGGGTAGCACAGATACGCAGTATTTT.

This clone was seen a handful of times. V usage is TRBV12-3 or TRBV12-4 and J usage is TRBJ1-1; unclear D gene. V was clipped by 6 bases and J by 0 bases, with 5 bases between them. This CDR3 region has 12 residues. The CDR3 coding sequence is TGTGCCAGCAGCTCAATGAACACTGAAGCTTTCTTT. Its protein product is CASSSMNTEAFF.

This chain connects TRBV20-1 to TRBJ1-1; no clear D gene. Trimming removed 7 bases from V and 2 bases from J, with 8 bases in between. Germline loops: CDR1 DFQATT, CDR2 SNEGSKA (reference sequence). The CDR3 loop spans 11 amino acids. Written as DNA, the CDR3 is TGCAGTGTACGAGGAAACACTGAAGCTTTCTTT. It codes for CSVRGNTEAFF.

The gene calls are TRBV6-5 and TRBJ1-1, with D unclear. This CDR3 has 13 residues. Germline CDR1 and CDR2: MNHEY and SVGAGI. Trimming removed 8 bases from V and 3 bases from J, with 13 bases in between. CDR3 protein: CASFLGPYTEAFF. DNA for the CDR3: TGTGCCAGCTTTCTCGGGCCCTACACTGAAGCTTTCTTT.

The chain uses TRBV12-3 or TRBV12-4 and TRBJ1-5, with D unresolved. V was cut by 0 bases and J by 7 bases, with 4 bases left in between. This CDR3 region has 12 residues. CDR3 protein: CASSLAGQPQHF. Written as DNA, the CDR3 is TGTGCCAGCAGTTTAGCGGGGCAGCCCCAGCATTTT.

Turning to this clone: The junction departs from germline at one end; a sequencing error may be responsible. The gene calls are TRBV19 and TRBJ2-1; 8 bases map to TRBD2. CDR1 and CDR2 (germline): LNHDA, SQIVND (reference sequence). The CDR3 loop spans 15 amino acids. The CDR3 sequence: CANSINRGGLNEQFF. The CDR3 DNA is TGTGCCAATAGTATCAACCGGGGGGGCTTGAATGAGCAGTTCTTC.